The T cell receptor beta chain under discussion was sequenced for a study of cytotoxic CD8 clonotypes in ibrutinib-treated CLL. Looking at the study overall: Average yields of about 260,000 productive templates and 94,082 productive rearrangements characterized the samples. Study-wide points: Shared public clonotypes were rare, and on treatment they either got smaller or stayed the same.

Remarks on this clone: Its antigen is unidentified.

The CDR3 extends over 15 amino acids. The V and J ends lost 0 bases and 5 bases respectively, with 11 bases between them. Germline V gene data show CDR1 as SGHDN and CDR2 as FVKESK. Measured with immunoSEQ multiplex PCR; TCRdb has only the in-frame clones, and not every one. The table lists 150,000 to 200,000 clones, approximately 84% of them singletons, with around 4.5% in the top ten. The TCR was taken from a human donor with chronic lymphocytic leukemia. This chain links TRBV14 with TRBJ2-1; D is ambiguous. The sequencing here drew on PBMCs, taken after 24 months of ibrutinib treatment. The DNA for the CDR3 is TGTGCCAGCAGCCAAGATCGGGTTAGGAACAATGAGCAGTTCTTC. Amino acids: CASSQDRVRNNEQFF. The complete variable domain, with remaining parts taken from reference TRBV14 and TRBJ2-1, reads EAGVTQFPSHSVIEKGQTVTLRCDPISGHDNLYWYRRVMGKEIKFLLHFVKESKQDESGMPNNRFLAERTGGTYSTLKVQPAELEDSGVYFCASSQDRVRNNEQFFGPGTRLTVL.